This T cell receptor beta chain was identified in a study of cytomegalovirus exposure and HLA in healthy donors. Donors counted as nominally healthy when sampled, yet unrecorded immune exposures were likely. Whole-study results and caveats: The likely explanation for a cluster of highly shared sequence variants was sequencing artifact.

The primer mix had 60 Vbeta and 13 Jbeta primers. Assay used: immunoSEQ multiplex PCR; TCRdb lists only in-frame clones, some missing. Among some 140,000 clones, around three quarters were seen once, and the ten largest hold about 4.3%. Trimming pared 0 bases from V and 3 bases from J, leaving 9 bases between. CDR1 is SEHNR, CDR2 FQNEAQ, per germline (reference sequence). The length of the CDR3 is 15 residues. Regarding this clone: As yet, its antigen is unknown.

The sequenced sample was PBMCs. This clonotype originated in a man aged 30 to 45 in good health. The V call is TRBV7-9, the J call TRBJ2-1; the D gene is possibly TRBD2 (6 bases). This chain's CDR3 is CASSLASGFYNEQFF. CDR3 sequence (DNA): TGTGCCAGCAGCTTAGCTAGCGGTTTCTACAATGAGCAGTTCTTC. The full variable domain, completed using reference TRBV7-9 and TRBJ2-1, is DTGVSQNPRHKITKRGQNVTFRCDPISEHNRLYWYRQTLGQGPEFLTYFQNEAQLEKSRLLSDRFSAERPKGSFSTLEIQRTEQGDSAMYLCASSLASGFYNEQFFGPGTRLTVL.